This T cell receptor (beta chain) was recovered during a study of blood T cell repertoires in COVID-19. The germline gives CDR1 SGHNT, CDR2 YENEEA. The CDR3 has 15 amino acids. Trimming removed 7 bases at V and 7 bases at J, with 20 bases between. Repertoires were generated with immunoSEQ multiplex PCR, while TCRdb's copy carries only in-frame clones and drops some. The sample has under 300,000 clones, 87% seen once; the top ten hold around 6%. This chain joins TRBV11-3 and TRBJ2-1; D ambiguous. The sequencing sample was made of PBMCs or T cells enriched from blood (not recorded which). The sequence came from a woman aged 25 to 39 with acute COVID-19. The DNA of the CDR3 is TGTGCCAGCACCTATTTACCTCGCGCTACTAATGAGCAGTTCTTC. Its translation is CASTYLPRATNEQFF.